This T cell receptor beta chain was sequenced in a study of T-cell memory formation after mild COVID-19 (dated by TCRdb to about 2021). Some background on the complete study: TCR sequence clusters from the two donors were found to be largely donor specific. In a couple of donors, T-cell clones that expanded and contracted after mild COVID-19 were tracked by sequencing TCRalpha and TCRbeta repertoires over time. Two young, previously healthy adult volunteers made up the cohort, one male and one female.

Trimming takes 4 bases from V and 5 bases from J, and the germline ends sit 18 bases apart. CDR1 and CDR2 are drawn from the germline V gene (reference sequence): SGHNT, YYREEE. From the cysteine up to the phenylalanine, the CDR3 has a length of 15 residues. Solely the CDR3 DNA is kept, with 45 bases framed from the first base. TCRdb shows the sequencer as Illumina NovaSeq 6000. Using 5'RACE with constant-segment primers, TCRalpha and TCRbeta cDNA libraries were constructed, with sample barcodes and unique molecular identifiers added in the process. RNA was extracted from every sample with Trizol reagent. Library amplification was performed in two PCR steps, and a second sample barcode and Illumina TruSeq adapters were introduced in the second step. The libraries were sequenced on an Illumina NovaSeq using 2 x 150 bp paired-end reads. Per the authors' processing: Reads were demultiplexed and collapsed into UMI-guided consensus sequences with migec v1.2.7. Using mixcr v2.1.11, UMI consensuses were aligned to TRA and TRB V and J templates and then assembled into clonotypes. A clonotype was counted as expanded or contracted only when both edgeR and NoisET called the clonotype significant, with the noise models trained on biological replicates. For edgeR calls, a false discovery rate-adjusted p below 0.01 and a log2 fold-change threshold of 1 were applied. As an exploratory analysis of dynamics, max-normalized trajectories of the 1000 most abundant clonotypes were examined with PCA combined with hierarchical clustering. Separately sequenced CD4+ and CD8+ repertoires were used to assign the CD4 or CD8 phenotype of responding clones. Using fastp at Q25 and MiXCR, TCRdb reprocessed the public reads and kept productive beta chains. Every CDR3 protein is listed once, alongside the most common genes and DNA of its rows. The V and J calls follow TCRdb's processing rather than the paper's. Within this sample are fewer than 650,000 distinct CDR3 sequences, with about a fifth of them counted one time only. Roughly 8.3% of the sample is held by the ten biggest clonotypes.

What the work shows at the level of the full study, not this receptor alone: Whether the second-wave clones peaking on day 37 were SARS-CoV-2 specific was not confirmed. Clones contracting from day 15 to 85 had balanced CD4/CD8 phenotypes, while a second wave expanding from day 15 to 37 was biased towards CD4+. Only a couple of mild cases were covered in the study, and larger cohorts including severe cases with pre-infection samples were considered necessary. The detection of some responding clones in pre-infection memory suggests that pre-existing cross-reactive memory T cells joined the SARS-CoV-2 response. Contracting CD4+ clones were found mainly in CM and EM memory subsets, while CD8+ clones were enriched in EMRA.

Ficoll-Paque density gradient centrifugation was the method used to isolate PBMCs. This clonotype showed up just a few times. The antigen it binds to is not known. No per-base quality is available; no much larger clone lies one base away. Here the chain combines TRBV5-4 and TRBJ2-5; tentative D gene TRBD1, with 6 bases matching. This clonotype originated in an adult woman who had mild COVID-19 (a few samples of this study predate the infection). The sample titles of this study are shuffled in the database, so cell type and time point are left out; the donor was told from shared clones. Sequencing input: PBMCs or a T cell subset sorted from them (not recorded which). The encoded CDR3 is CASSPKTGGGETQYF. The base sequence is TGTGCCAGCAGCCCCAAGACAGGCGGCGGGGAGACCCAGTACTTC.